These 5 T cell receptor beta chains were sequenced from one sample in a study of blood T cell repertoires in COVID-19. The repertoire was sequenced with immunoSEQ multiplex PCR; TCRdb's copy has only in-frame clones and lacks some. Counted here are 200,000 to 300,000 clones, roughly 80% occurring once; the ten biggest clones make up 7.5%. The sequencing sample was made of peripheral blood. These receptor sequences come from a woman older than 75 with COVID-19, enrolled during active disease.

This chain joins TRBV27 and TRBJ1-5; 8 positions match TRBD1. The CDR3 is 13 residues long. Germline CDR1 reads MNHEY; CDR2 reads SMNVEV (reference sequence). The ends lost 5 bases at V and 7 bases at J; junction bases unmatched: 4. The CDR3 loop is CASSGQGAQPQHF. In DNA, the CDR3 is TGTGCCAGCAGTGGGCAGGGGGCGCAGCCCCAGCATTTT.

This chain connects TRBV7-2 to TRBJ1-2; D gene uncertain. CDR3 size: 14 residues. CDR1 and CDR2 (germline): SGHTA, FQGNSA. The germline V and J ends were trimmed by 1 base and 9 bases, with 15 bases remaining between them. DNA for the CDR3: TGTGCCAGCAGCTTAGGTGGGCCCGTGGATAGCTACACCTTC. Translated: CASSLGGPVDSYTF.

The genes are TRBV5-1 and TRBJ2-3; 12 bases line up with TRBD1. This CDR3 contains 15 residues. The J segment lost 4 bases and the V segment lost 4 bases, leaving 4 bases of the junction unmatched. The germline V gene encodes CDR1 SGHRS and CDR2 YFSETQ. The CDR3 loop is CASSAGTGGADTQYF. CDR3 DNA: TGCGCCAGCAGCGCCGGGACAGGGGGCGCAGATACGCAGTATTTT. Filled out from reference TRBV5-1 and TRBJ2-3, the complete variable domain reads KAGVTQTPRYLIKTRGQQVTLSCSPISGHRSVSWYQQTPGQGLQFLFEYFSETQRNKGNFPGRFSGRQFSNSRSEMNVSTLELGDSALYLCASSAGTGGADTQYFGPGTRLTVL.

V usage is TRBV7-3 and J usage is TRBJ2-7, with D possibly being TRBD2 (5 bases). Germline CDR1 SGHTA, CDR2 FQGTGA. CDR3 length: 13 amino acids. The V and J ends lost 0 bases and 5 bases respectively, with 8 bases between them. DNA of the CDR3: TGTGCCAGCAGCTTAACTGAGGGCCACGAGCAGTACTTC. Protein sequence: CASSLTEGHEQYF.

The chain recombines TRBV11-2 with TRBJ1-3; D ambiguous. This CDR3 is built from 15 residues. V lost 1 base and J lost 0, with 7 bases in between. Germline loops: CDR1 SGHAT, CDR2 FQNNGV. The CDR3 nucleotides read TGTGCCAGCAGCTTAGTACCTAACTCTGGAAACACCATATATTTT. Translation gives CASSLVPNSGNTIYF.